The clone carrying this T cell receptor (beta chain) appeared a single time. The antigen is unknown. A much more abundant neighbour one base away suggests this may be a read error. Each molecule of TCR cDNA was tagged with one unique molecular identifier. TCRdb passed the 5' RACE reads through MiXCR, listing each CDR3 protein once. Of approximately 41,000 distinct CDR3 sequences listed, 10% are singletons. The data derive from a study of spatial heterogeneity in lung cancer. In the study overall: When available, follow-up PBMC samples taken a median of around 2 years after resection were sequenced. Whole-study findings and limits: Tumor TCRs that were ubiquitous and expanded showed up in blood more at resection than follow-up.

Time point defined: blood at routine non-recurrence follow-up after resection. Sequencing covered unsorted whole RNA taken from tumor, nontumor lung or frozen PBMC. The CDR3 extends over 13 amino acids. CDR1 SNHLY and CDR2 FYNNEI come from the germline V gene. V gave up 6 bases and J gave up 0 bases, with 9 bases separating them. Sequenced material: PBMCs, taken at follow-up. V usage is TRBV2 and J usage is TRBJ2-7; a weak D match, TRBD1 (5 bases). The source of this sequence is a female donor with early-stage non-small cell lung cancer. The CDR3 bases are TGTGCCAGCAGAGGGGCGTTCTCCTACGAGCAGTACTTC. Translating it yields CASRGAFSYEQYF. Full variable domain (outside the CDR3, taken from reference TRBV2 and TRBJ2-7): EPEVTQTPSHQVTQMGQEVILRCVPISNHLYFYWYRQILGQKVEFLVSFYNNEISEKSEIFDDQFSVERPDGSNFTLKIRSTKLEDSAMYFCASRGAFSYEQYFGPGTRLTVT.